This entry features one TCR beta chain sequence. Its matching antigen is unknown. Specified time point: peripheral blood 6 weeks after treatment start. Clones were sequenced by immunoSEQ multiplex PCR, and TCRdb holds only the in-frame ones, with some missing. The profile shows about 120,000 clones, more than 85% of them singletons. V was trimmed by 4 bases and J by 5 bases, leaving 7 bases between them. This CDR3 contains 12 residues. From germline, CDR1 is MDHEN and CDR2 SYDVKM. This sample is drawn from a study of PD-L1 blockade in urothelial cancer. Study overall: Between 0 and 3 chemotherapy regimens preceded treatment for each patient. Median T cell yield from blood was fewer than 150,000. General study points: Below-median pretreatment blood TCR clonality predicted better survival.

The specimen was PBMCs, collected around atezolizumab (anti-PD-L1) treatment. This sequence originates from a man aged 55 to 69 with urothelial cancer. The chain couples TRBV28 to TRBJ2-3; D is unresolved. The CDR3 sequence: CASSWAGDTQYF. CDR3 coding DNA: TGTGCCAGCAGTTGGGCCGGAGATACGCAGTATTTT.